Following are 17 T cell receptor beta chains from one sample sequenced in a study of long-term antiretroviral therapy in people with HIV. Sequencing used immunoSEQ v3.0 at survey level. The table came from immunoSEQ multiplex PCR; TCRdb's copy has only in-frame clones and leaves some out. The data contain 20,000 or so clones, 80% to 90% of them singletons. This material consisted of unsorted PBMCs, taken 2.1 years after starting antiretroviral therapy. The receptors here all came from a man aged 18 to 30 with HIV.

The chain combines TRBV4-3 with TRBJ2-1; D is perhaps TRBD2 (5 bases). Germline-derived CDR1 and CDR2 are LGHNA and YSLEER. CDR3 length: 18 residues. V gave up 3 bases and J gave up 4 bases, with 22 bases separating them. The CDR3 DNA follows: TGCGCCAGCAGCCAGACCCTACTAGGACCGCCCATTTACAATGAGCAGTTCTTC. Its translation is CASSQTLLGPPIYNEQFF.

The V call is TRBV5-8, the J call TRBJ1-1; D not certain. V lost 0 bases and J lost 1, with 16 bases in between. Germline-derived CDR1 and CDR2 are SGHTS and YDEGEE. The length of the CDR3 is 17 residues. The CDR3 is CASSLARAAVGNTEAFF. The CDR3 DNA follows: TGTGCCAGCAGCTTGGCCCGAGCCGCAGTTGGGAACACTGAAGCTTTCTTT. Variable domain in full (rest from reference TRBV5-8 and TRBJ1-1): EAGVTQSPTHLIKTRGQQATLRCSPISGHTSVYWYQQALGLGLQFLLWYDEGEERNRGNFPPRFSGRQFPNYSSELNVNALELEDSALYLCASSLARAAVGNTEAFFGQGTRLTVV.

The chain has TRBV5-4 and TRBJ1-2; 8 bases align to TRBD1. Per the germline V gene, CDR1 is SGHNT and CDR2 is YYREEE (reference sequence). The V and J ends lost 0 bases and 5 bases, in that order; junction bases with no gene match: 6. The CDR3 sequence is 15 residues long. The CDR3 coding sequence is TGTGCCAGCAGCTTGGAGTTCAGGGGGCAATATGGCTACACCTTC. This codes for CASSLEFRGQYGYTF.

The chain links TRBV4-1 to TRBJ2-5; 7 positions match TRBD2. The CDR3 covers 16 residues. Germline V gene lookup returns CDR1 MGHRA and CDR2 YSYEKL. Trimming removed 3 bases from V and 1 base from J; junction bases left unmatched: 8. The CDR3 sequence is CASSHKGRGGQETQYF. Here the CDR3 DNA reads TGCGCCAGCAGCCACAAAGGCCGCGGGGGCCAAGAGACCCAGTACTTC.

The rearrangement uses TRBV11-1 and TRBJ1-2, with D hard to call. V was clipped by 6 bases and J by 3 bases, with 11 bases between them. Germline V gene lookup returns CDR1 SGHAT and CDR2 FQDESV (reference sequence). This CDR3 has 13 amino acids. This CDR3 is CASRARDDYGYTF. The DNA of the CDR3 is TGTGCCAGCAGAGCGAGGGATGACTATGGCTACACCTTC.

The count of this clone is one. CDR3 residues: CASSVGDTQYF. The CDR3 DNA reads as TGTGCCAGCAGCGTGGGGGATACGCAGTATTTT. The chain joins TRBV7-3 to TRBJ2-3; D is undetermined. Per the germline V gene, CDR1 is SGHTA and CDR2 is FQGTGA. The CDR3 contains 11 residues. Trimming left V 5 bases short and J 6 bases short, with 6 bases between.

The V and J genes are TRBV5-6 and TRBJ1-6; D ambiguous. Germline loops: CDR1 SGHDT, CDR2 YYEEEE. The CDR3 sequence is 14 residues long. V was trimmed by 0 bases and J by 8 bases, leaving 9 bases between them. The CDR3 spells CASSLGRADSPLHF. The CDR3 DNA reads TGTGCCAGCAGCTTGGGGAGAGCGGATTCACCCCTCCACTTT. The whole variable domain, remainder taken from reference TRBV5-6 and TRBJ1-6, is DAGVTQSPTHLIKTRGQQVTLRCSPKSGHDTVSWYQQALGQGPQFIFQYYEEEERQRGNFPDRFSGHQFPNYSSELNVNALLLGDSALYLCASSLGRADSPLHFGNGTRLTVT.

The chain uses TRBV29-1 and TRBJ1-5; no clear D gene. The V end lost 4 bases, the J end lost 0 bases, and 16 bases lay between the germline ends. The length of the CDR3 is 16 residues. The germline V gene has CDR1 SQVTM and CDR2 ANQGSEA. CDR3 bases: TGCAGCGTTGTGCCCTGCACGGTTTATAGCAATCAGCCCCAGCATTTT. It yields the protein CSVVPCTVYSNQPQHF.

This chain connects TRBV5-4 to TRBJ2-7; D remains ambiguous. V lost 2 bases and J lost 2, with 8 bases in between. The CDR3 sequence is 13 residues long. The germline V gene encodes CDR1 SGHNT and CDR2 YYREEE (reference sequence). For the CDR3, the DNA is TGTGCCAGCAGCTTAGAAGTCGCCTACGAGCAGTACTTC. Encoded protein: CASSLEVAYEQYF.

The chain employs TRBV6-1 and TRBJ2-7, with 8 bases that match TRBD2. With 2 bases clipped from V and 0 bases from J, the junction kept 3 bases outside the gene matches. Germline V gene lookup returns CDR1 MNHNS and CDR2 SASEGT. This CDR3 spans 15 amino acids. The CDR3 DNA follows: TGTGCCAGCAGTGAAAAGCTAGCGGGCTCCTACGAGCAGTACTTC. Its protein product is CASSEKLAGSYEQYF.

The chain has TRBV4-3 and TRBJ1-1, with D hard to call. V was shortened by 0 bases and J by 4 bases, with 12 bases between the two germline ends. This CDR3 is 15 amino acids long. Germline lookup yields CDR1 LGHNA and CDR2 YSLEER. The CDR3 DNA reads TGCGCCAGCAGCCAAGACTCCATGTGGGGCACTGAAGCTTTCTTT. It translates to CASSQDSMWGTEAFF.

The chain recombines TRBV11-1 with TRBJ1-6, with D unresolved. The CDR3 loop spans 16 amino acids. Trimming stripped 5 bases from V and 2 bases from J, with 13 bases between. CDR1 SGHAT and CDR2 FQDESV come from the germline V gene (reference sequence). In DNA form, the CDR3 reads TGTGCCAGCAGCGCAAACTTGGGCACCTATAATTCACCCCTCCACTTT. It specifies CASSANLGTYNSPLHF.

The chain combines TRBV9 with TRBJ1-2, with 8 bases matching TRBD1. Germline V lookup: CDR1 SGDLS, CDR2 YYNGEE. The CDR3 length is 12 residues. V lost 3 bases, J lost 7 bases, and 2 bases stayed unmatched. For the CDR3, the DNA is TGTGCCAGCAGCGCGACAGGGGTTGGCTACACCTTC. This encodes CASSATGVGYTF. The full variable domain, with the rest looked up from reference TRBV9 and TRBJ1-2, is DSGVTQTPKHLITATGQRVTLRCSPRSGDLSVYWYQQSLDQGLQFLIQYYNGEERAKGNILERFSAQQFPDLHSELNLSSLELGDSALYFCASSATGVGYTFGSGTRLTVV.

J is TRBJ2-3 and V is TRBV30, with TRBD1 matching 7 bases. The germline V gene has CDR1 GTSNPN and CDR2 SVGIG (reference sequence). V trimming: 8 bases; J trimming: 2 bases; junction bases outside the gene matches: 7. The CDR3 consists of 13 residues. The CDR3 is CAQDRIYTDTQYF. CDR3 in DNA: TGTGCCCAGGACAGGATTTACACAGATACGCAGTATTTT. Using reference TRBV30 and TRBJ2-3 for the parts outside the CDR3, the full variable domain is SQTIHQWPATLVQPVGSPLSLECTVEGTSNPNLYWYRQAAGRGLQLLFYSVGIGQISSEVPQNLSASRPQDRQFILSSKKLLLSDSGFYLCAQDRIYTDTQYFGPGTRLTVL.

The gene calls are TRBV2 and TRBJ2-7; D tentatively reads TRBD1 or TRBD2 (5 bases each). V was trimmed by 0 bases and J by 6 bases, leaving 12 bases between them. Germline V gene data show CDR1 as SNHLY and CDR2 as FYNNEI. The CDR3 sequence is 14 residues long. DNA for the CDR3: TGTGCCAGCAGTGAAGCGGGGGTCTCTCCCGAGCAGTACTTC. It translates to CASSEAGVSPEQYF.

The genes are TRBV5-6 and TRBJ2-2; perhaps TRBD1 as D (6 bases). V was trimmed by 1 base and J by 4 bases, leaving 11 bases between them. Germline V gene sequence: CDR1 SGHDT, CDR2 YYEEEE. This CDR3 has 15 amino acids. The chain's CDR3 is CASSLRDKATGELFF. The CDR3 DNA sequence: TGTGCCAGCAGCTTGAGGGACAAGGCCACCGGGGAGCTGTTTTTT.

This chain uses TRBV5-8 with TRBJ1-5, with 7 bases matching TRBD1. This CDR3 is 15 amino acids long. Germline lookup yields CDR1 SGHTS and CDR2 YDEGEE. Germline trimming cut 3 bases from V and 2 bases from J; bases unmatched to any gene: 5. CDR3 bases: TGTGCCAGCAGCTCCCCACAGGGGCGCAATCAGCCCCAGCATTTT. Translating gives CASSSPQGRNQPQHF. The full variable domain, its missing parts supplied by reference TRBV5-8 and TRBJ1-5, is EAGVTQSPTHLIKTRGQQATLRCSPISGHTSVYWYQQALGLGLQFLLWYDEGEERNRGNFPPRFSGRQFPNYSSELNVNALELEDSALYLCASSSPQGRNQPQHFGDGTRLSIL.